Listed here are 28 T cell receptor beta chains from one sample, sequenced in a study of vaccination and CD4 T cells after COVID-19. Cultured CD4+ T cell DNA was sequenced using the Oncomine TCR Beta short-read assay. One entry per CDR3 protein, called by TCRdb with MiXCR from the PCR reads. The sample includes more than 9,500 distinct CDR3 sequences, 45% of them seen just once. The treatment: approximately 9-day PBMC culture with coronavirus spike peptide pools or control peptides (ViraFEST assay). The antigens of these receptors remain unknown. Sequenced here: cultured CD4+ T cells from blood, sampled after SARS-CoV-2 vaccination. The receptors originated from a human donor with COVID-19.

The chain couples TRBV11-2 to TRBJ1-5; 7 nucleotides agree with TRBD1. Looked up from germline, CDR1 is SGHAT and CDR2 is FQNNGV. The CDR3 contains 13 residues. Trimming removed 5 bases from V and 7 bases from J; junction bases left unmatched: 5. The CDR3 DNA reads TGTGCCAGCAGCCACCGGGACAGCCAGCCCCAGCATTTT. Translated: CASSHRDSQPQHF.

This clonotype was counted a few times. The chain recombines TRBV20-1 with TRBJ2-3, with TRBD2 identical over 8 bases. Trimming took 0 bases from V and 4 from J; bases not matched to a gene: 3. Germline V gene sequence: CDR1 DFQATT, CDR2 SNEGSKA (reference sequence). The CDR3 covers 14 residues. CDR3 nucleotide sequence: TGCAGTGCTAGAGATTCCGGGGGGGCAGATACGCAGTATTTT. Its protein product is CSARDSGGADTQYF.

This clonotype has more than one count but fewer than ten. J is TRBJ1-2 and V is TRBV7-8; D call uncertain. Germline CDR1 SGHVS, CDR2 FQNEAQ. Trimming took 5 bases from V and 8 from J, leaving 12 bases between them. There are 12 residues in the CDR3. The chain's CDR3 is CASSPSVGGYTF. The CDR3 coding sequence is TGTGCCAGCAGCCCCAGCGTGGGAGGCTACACCTTC.

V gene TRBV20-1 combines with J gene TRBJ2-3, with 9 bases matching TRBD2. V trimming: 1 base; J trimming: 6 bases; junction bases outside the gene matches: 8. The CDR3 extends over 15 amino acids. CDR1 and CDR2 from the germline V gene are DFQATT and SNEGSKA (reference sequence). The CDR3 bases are TGCAGTGCTAGAGTTCTAGCGGGGCTTCTCGATACGCAGTATTTT. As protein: CSARVLAGLLDTQYF.

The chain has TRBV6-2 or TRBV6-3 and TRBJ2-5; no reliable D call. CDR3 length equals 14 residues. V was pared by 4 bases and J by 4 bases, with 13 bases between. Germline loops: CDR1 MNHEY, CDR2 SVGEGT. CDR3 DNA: TGTGCCAGCAGTTCCCATCAAGGCGTAGAGACCCAGTACTTC. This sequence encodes CASSSHQGVETQYF.

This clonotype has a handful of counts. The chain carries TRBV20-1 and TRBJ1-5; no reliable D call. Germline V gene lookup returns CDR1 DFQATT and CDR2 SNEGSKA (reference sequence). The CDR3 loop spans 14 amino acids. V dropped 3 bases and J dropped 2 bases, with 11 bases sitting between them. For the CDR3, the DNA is TGCAGTGCTAGTCCGGCGCTGGGCAATCAGCCCCAGCATTTT. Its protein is CSASPALGNQPQHF.

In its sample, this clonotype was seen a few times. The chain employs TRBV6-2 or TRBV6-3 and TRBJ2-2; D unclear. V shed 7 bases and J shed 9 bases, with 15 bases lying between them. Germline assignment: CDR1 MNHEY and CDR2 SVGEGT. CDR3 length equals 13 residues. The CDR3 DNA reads TGTGCCAGCACCCCGACACAGCGCAGGGAGCTGTTTTTT. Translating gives CASTPTQRRELFF.

CDR3 in DNA: TGCAGTGCTAGAGATCAGCGGGATAGCGGCTACACCTTC. Translating it yields CSARDQRDSGYTF. This chain links TRBV20-1 with TRBJ1-2, with D hard to call. V shed 0 bases and J shed 8 bases, with 13 bases lying between them. The CDR3 length is 13 residues. CDR1 is DFQATT, CDR2 SNEGSKA, per germline (reference sequence).

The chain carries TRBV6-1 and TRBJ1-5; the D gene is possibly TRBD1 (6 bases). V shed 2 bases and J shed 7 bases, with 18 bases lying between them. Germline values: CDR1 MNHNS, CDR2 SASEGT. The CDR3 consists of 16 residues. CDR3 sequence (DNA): TGTGCCAGCAGTGAACCGGCAGGGGTCGGTGGACAGCCCCAGCATTTT. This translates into CASSEPAGVGGQPQHF.

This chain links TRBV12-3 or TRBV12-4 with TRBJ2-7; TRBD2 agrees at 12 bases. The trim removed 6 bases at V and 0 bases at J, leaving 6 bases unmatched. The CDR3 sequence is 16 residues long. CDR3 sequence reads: CASSRTSGGYSYEQYF. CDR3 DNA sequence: TGTGCCAGCAGCCGTACTAGCGGGGGGTACTCCTACGAGCAGTACTTC.

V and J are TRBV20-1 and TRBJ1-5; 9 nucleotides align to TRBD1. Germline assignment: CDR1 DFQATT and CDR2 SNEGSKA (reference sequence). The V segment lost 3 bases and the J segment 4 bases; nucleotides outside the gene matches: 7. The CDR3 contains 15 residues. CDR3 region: CSARQGQGYNQPQHF. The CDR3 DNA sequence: TGCAGTGCTAGGCAGGGACAGGGTTATAATCAGCCCCAGCATTTT.

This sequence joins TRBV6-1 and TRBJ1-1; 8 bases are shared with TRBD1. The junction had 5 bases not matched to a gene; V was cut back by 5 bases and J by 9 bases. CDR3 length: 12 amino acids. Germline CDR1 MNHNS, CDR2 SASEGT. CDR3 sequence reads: CASSHRTGKAFF. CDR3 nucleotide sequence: TGTGCCAGCAGTCACAGGACAGGGAAAGCTTTCTTT.

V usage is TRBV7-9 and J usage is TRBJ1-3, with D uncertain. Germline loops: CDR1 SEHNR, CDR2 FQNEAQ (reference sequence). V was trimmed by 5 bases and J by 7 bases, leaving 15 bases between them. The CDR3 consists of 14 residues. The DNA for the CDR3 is TGTGCCAGCAGCGGAACTGGGCTCGGGAACACCATATATTTT. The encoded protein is CASSGTGLGNTIYF.

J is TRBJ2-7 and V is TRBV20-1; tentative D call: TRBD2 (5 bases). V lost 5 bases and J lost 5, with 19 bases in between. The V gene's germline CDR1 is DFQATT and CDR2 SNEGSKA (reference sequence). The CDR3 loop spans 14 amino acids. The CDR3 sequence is CSAWETGNYNEQYF. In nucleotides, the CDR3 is TGCAGTGCTTGGGAAACGGGAAACTACAACGAGCAGTACTTC.

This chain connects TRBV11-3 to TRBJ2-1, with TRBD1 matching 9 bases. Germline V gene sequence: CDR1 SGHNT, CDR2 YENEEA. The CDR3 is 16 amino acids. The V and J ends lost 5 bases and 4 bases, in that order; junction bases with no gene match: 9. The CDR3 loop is CASSPYGGQGYNEQFF. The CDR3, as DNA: TGTGCCAGCAGCCCGTATGGGGGACAGGGTTACAATGAGCAGTTCTTC.

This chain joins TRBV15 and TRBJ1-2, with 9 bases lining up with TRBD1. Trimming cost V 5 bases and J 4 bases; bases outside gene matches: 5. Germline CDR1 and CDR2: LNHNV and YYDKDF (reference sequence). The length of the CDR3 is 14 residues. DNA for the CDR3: TGTGCCACCAGCCCTGGGACAGGGTCCTATGGCTACACCTTC. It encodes CATSPGTGSYGYTF.

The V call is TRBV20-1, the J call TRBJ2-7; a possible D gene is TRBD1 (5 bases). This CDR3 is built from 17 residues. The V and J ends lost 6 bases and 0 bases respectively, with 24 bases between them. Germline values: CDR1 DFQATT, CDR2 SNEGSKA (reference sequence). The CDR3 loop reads CSAYKGVITTSSYEQYF. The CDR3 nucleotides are TGCAGTGCCTATAAAGGGGTGATAACCACCAGCTCCTACGAGCAGTACTTC.

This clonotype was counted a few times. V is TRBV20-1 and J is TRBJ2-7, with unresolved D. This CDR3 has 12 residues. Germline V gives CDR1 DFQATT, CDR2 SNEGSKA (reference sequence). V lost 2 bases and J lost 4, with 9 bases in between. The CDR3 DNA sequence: TGCAGTGCTAGACCTGACGTATACGAGCAGTACTTC. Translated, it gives CSARPDVYEQYF.

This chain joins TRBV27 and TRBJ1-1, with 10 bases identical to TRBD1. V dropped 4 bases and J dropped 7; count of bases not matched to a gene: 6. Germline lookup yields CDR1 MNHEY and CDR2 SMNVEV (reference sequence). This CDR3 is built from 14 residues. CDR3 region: CASSSPDRGREAFF. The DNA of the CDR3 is TGTGCCAGCAGTTCACCAGACAGGGGGCGTGAAGCTTTCTTT.

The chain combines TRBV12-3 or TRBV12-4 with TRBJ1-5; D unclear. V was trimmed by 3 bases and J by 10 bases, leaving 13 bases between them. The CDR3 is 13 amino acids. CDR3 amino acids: CASSFGQLGPQHF. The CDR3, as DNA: TGTGCCAGCAGTTTCGGGCAGTTAGGCCCCCAGCATTTT.

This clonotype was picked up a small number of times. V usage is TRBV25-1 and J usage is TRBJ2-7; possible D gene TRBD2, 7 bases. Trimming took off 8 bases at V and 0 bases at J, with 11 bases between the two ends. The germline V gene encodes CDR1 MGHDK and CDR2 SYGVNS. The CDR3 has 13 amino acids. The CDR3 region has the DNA TGTGCCAGCCAGAGGGGGGGCTCCTACGAGCAGTACTTC. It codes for CASQRGGSYEQYF.

The CDR3 DNA sequence: TGCAGTGCTAGAGAGGGTACTGGACTAGCCTCCTACAATGAGCAGTTCTTC. Translating gives CSAREGTGLASYNEQFF. J is TRBJ2-1 and V is TRBV20-1; 8 nucleotides align to TRBD2. Germline lookup yields CDR1 DFQATT and CDR2 SNEGSKA (reference sequence). Trimming cost V 0 bases and J 0 bases; bases outside gene matches: 7. This CDR3 region has 17 residues.

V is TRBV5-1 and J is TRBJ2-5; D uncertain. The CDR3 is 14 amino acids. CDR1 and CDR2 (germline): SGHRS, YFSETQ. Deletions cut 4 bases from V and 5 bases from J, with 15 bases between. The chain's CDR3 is CASSKEGPRETQYF. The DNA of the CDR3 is TGCGCCAGCAGCAAAGAAGGGCCTCGGGAGACCCAGTACTTC.

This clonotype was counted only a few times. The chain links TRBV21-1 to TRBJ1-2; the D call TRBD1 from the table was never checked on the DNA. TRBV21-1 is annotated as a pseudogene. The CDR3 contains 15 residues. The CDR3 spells CASSKGQGFCYGYTF. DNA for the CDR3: TGTGCCAGCAGCAAAGGACAGGGGTTTTGCTATGGCTACACCTTC.

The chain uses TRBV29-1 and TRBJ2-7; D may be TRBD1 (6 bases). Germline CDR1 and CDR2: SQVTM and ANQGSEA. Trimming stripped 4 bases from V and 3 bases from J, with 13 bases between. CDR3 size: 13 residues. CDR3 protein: CSVGPDRSYEQYF. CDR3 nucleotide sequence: TGCAGCGTTGGCCCCGACAGGAGCTACGAGCAGTACTTC.

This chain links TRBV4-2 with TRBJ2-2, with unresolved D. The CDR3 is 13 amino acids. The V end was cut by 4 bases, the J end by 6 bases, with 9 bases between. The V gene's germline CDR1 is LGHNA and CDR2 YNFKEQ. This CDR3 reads CASSLRSSGELFF. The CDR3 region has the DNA TGTGCCAGCAGCCTTAGGTCTTCCGGGGAGCTGTTTTTT.

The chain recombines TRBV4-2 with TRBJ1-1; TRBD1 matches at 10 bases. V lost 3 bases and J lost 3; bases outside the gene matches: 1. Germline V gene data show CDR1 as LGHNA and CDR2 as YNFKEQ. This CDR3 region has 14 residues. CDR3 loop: CASSQGTGDTEAFF. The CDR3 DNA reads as TGTGCCAGCAGCCAGGGGACAGGGGACACTGAAGCTTTCTTT.

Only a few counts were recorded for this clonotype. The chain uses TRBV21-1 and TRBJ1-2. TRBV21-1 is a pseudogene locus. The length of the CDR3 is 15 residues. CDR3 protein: CASSKGTDPLYGYTF. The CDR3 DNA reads TGTGCCAGCAGCAAAGGGACCGATCCGCTCTATGGCTACACCTTC.